The 8 T cell receptor beta chains presented below share a single source sample, sequenced in a study of blood T cell repertoires in COVID-19. The data were produced by immunoSEQ multiplex PCR, yet TCRdb's version contains in-frame clones alone and is incomplete. The sample holds roughly 97,000 clones, more than 85% seen once. The sequencing sample was made of peripheral blood. The receptors were gathered from a human donor in a cohort sampled during active COVID-19.

The CDR3 protein is CASSVDGTGETQYF. CDR3 nucleotide sequence: TGTGCCAGCAGCGTAGATGGGACTGGAGAGACCCAGTACTTC. J is TRBJ2-5 and V is TRBV9; possibly TRBD2 for D (6 bases). Trimming took off 0 bases at V and 4 bases at J, with 10 bases between the two ends. This CDR3 contains 14 residues. Germline CDR1 SGDLS, CDR2 YYNGEE.

V usage is TRBV11-3 and J usage is TRBJ2-1; 14 bases line up with TRBD2. Germline CDR1 reads SGHNT; CDR2 reads YENEEA. J lost 4 bases, V lost 4 bases, and 9 bases had no gene match. The CDR3 length is 18 residues. CDR3 coding DNA: TGTGCCAGCAGCTCCGGGACTAGCGGGAGTTCAGTGTACAATGAGCAGTTCTTC. Its protein product is CASSSGTSGSSVYNEQFF.

This sequence joins TRBV18 and TRBJ2-1; the D gene is possibly TRBD2 (5 bases). CDR3 size: 15 residues. V dropped 3 bases and J dropped 6 bases, with 15 bases sitting between them. The germline V gene encodes CDR1 KGHSH and CDR2 LQKENI. Written as DNA, the CDR3 is TGTGCCAGCTCACCCATACTAGTATCAGGCAATGAGCAGTTCTTC. Amino acids: CASSPILVSGNEQFF. Together with reference TRBV18 and TRBJ2-1, the CDR3 gives the full variable domain: NAGVMQNPRHLVRRRGQEARLRCSPMKGHSHVYWYRQLPEEGLKFMVYLQKENIIDESGMPKERFSAEFPKEGPSILRIQQVVRGDSAAYFCASSPILVSGNEQFFGPGTRLTVL.

The V gene is TRBV30, the J gene TRBJ1-5; D is unresolved. Germline lookup yields CDR1 GTSNPN and CDR2 SVGIG (reference sequence). This CDR3 has 15 amino acids. V was clipped by 1 base and J by 7 bases, with 17 bases between them. CDR3 sequence (DNA): TGTGCCTGGAGTGAATTAGCGAGAATCGACCAGCCCCAGCATTTT. This translates into CAWSELARIDQPQHF.

This clone was counted once. This chain uses TRBV28 with TRBJ2-2; 7 bases are a match to TRBD2. This CDR3 has 15 amino acids. Unmatched junction bases numbered 5, after V lost 2 bases and J lost 5 bases. The germline V gene encodes CDR1 MDHEN and CDR2 SYDVKM. CDR3 in amino acids: CASSLVAGVTGELFF. CDR3 DNA sequence: TGTGCCAGCAGTTTAGTGGCGGGAGTAACCGGGGAGCTGTTTTTT. Filled out from reference TRBV28 and TRBJ2-2, the complete variable domain reads DVKVTQSSRYLVKRTGEKVFLECVQDMDHENMFWYRQDPGLGLRLIYFSYDVKMKEKGDIPEGYSVSREKKERFSLILESASTNQTSMYLCASSLVAGVTGELFFGEGSRLTVL.

The V call is TRBV19, the J call TRBJ2-5; 7 nucleotides match TRBD1. The V segment lost 6 bases and the J segment 5 bases; nucleotides outside the gene matches: 6. This CDR3 contains 13 residues. Per germline, CDR1 LNHDA and CDR2 SQIVND (reference sequence). CDR3 loop: CASRGTVGETQYF. The CDR3 region has the DNA TGTGCCAGTAGGGGGACAGTTGGGGAGACCCAGTACTTC.

The gene calls are TRBV9 and TRBJ1-2, with 7 bases fitting TRBD1. V lost 4 bases and J lost 4; bases outside the gene matches: 10. This CDR3 region has 15 residues. Looked up from germline, CDR1 is SGDLS and CDR2 is YYNGEE. The CDR3 here is CASSQTTGSAYGYTF. The CDR3, as DNA: TGTGCCAGCAGCCAAACGACAGGGTCGGCCTATGGCTACACCTTC.

The J gene is TRBJ1-2, the V gene TRBV27, with 7 positions matching TRBD1. The junction had 6 bases not matched to a gene; V was cut back by 5 bases and J by 0 bases. CDR3 size: 15 residues. From germline, CDR1 is MNHEY and CDR2 SMNVEV (reference sequence). The CDR3 sequence is CASSTRTGPNYGYTF. The CDR3 nucleotides read TGTGCCAGCAGTACTCGGACAGGACCTAACTATGGCTACACCTTC.